One and the same sample provided the 31 T cell receptor beta chains below, sequenced in a study of immune evolution from preneoplasia to lung adenocarcinoma. The method was immunoSEQ multiplex PCR; TCRdb's version includes in-frame clones alone and lacks a portion of them. This table holds under 45,000 clones, less than 80% found once. The sequencing sample was made of FFPE invasive lung adenocarcinoma tissue. These receptors originate from a person in their sixties or seventies with lung adenocarcinoma.

This rearrangement joins TRBV30 to TRBJ2-4, with D maybe TRBD1 (6 bases). Per germline, CDR1 GTSNPN and CDR2 SVGIG (reference sequence). Trimming cost V 2 bases and J 4 bases, with 9 bases left between them. The CDR3 extends over 13 amino acids. CDR3 protein: CAWSIGQKNIQYF. In nucleotides, the CDR3 is TGTGCCTGGAGTATCGGACAGAAAAACATTCAGTACTTC.

This clone was seen a single time. The rearrangement uses TRBV2 and TRBJ1-4; tentatively, D is TRBD1 (6 bases). V was trimmed by 5 bases and J by 2 bases, leaving 9 bases between them. Germline CDR1 reads SNHLY; CDR2 reads FYNNEI. The CDR3 has 14 residues. The CDR3 sequence: CASSRQATNEKLFF. CDR3 DNA sequence: TGTGCCAGCAGTAGACAGGCCACTAATGAAAAACTGTTTTTT.

V is TRBV11-2 and J is TRBJ2-7; 14 nucleotides match TRBD2. Losses at the gene ends were 7 bases for V and 4 bases for J; bases not matched to a gene: 9. Germline CDR1 is SGHAT and CDR2 is FQNNGV. The CDR3 has 16 residues. CDR3 in DNA: TGTGCCAGCATGCAGACCGGGACTAGCGGGAGTTACGAGCAGTACTTC. Translation: CASMQTGTSGSYEQYF. Full variable domain (remainder filled in from reference TRBV11-2 and TRBJ2-7): EAGVAQSPRYKIIEKRQSVAFWCNPISGHATLYWYQQILGQGPKLLIQFQNNGVVDDSQLPKDRFSAERLKGVDSTLKIQPAKLEDSAVYLCASMQTGTSGSYEQYFGPGTRLTVT.

The chain has TRBV6-1 and TRBJ1-5; TRBD1 matches at 9 bases. Germline-derived CDR1 and CDR2 are MNHNS and SASEGT. This CDR3 spans 14 amino acids. Trimming at V came to 8 bases and at J to 3 bases, leaving 5 bases not matched to a gene. For the CDR3, the DNA is TGTGCCAGCCTAACAGGGGGCTTCAATCAGCCCCAGCATTTT. This codes for CASLTGGFNQPQHF.

The chain links TRBV4-2 to TRBJ2-7, with TRBD1 matching over 9 bases. The length of the CDR3 is 15 residues. The trim removed 0 bases at V and 3 bases at J, leaving 3 bases unmatched. Germline CDR1 and CDR2: LGHNA and YNFKEQ. CDR3 residues: CASSQERTGVYEQYF. The CDR3 DNA sequence: TGTGCCAGCAGCCAAGAGAGGACAGGGGTCTACGAGCAGTACTTC.

The chain joins TRBV18 to TRBJ2-1; TRBD2 aligns across 12 bases. CDR3 length: 15 residues. V dropped 4 bases and J dropped 4; count of bases not matched to a gene: 2. CDR1 and CDR2 (germline): KGHSH, LQKENI. In DNA form, the CDR3 reads TGTGCCAGCTCACAGGGACTAGCGGGTTACAATGAGCAGTTCTTC. Translating it yields CASSQGLAGYNEQFF.

In its sample, this clone was seen once. V is TRBV19 and J is TRBJ1-1; D may be TRBD1 (5 bases). CDR3 length: 13 residues. CDR1 is LNHDA and CDR2 is SQIVND in the germline V gene (reference sequence). The V end was cut by 7 bases, the J end by 1 base, with 10 bases between. For the CDR3, the DNA is TGTGCCAGTACGGGACTGAGGAACACTGAAGCTTTCTTT. Protein: CASTGLRNTEAFF.

The chain has TRBV10-3 and TRBJ2-7, with a tentative D call TRBD2 (5 bases). The CDR3 totals 12 residues. V lost 4 bases and J lost 7, with 11 bases in between. Per germline, CDR1 ENHRY and CDR2 SYGVKD. Here the CDR3 reads CAISGERPEQYF. Here the CDR3 DNA reads TGTGCCATCAGTGGTGAGCGGCCGGAGCAGTACTTC.

The V and J genes are TRBV9 and TRBJ2-1, with 8 bases matching TRBD1. The junction had 3 bases not matched to a gene; V was cut back by 3 bases and J by 1 base. The CDR3 is 15 residues long. CDR1 is SGDLS and CDR2 is YYNGEE in the germline V gene. The CDR3 DNA follows: TGTGCCAGCAGCGGAGGACAGGGTTCCTACAATGAGCAGTTCTTC. Its translation is CASSGGQGSYNEQFF.

The chain links TRBV28 to TRBJ2-7, with D perhaps TRBD1 (6 bases). The germline V gene has CDR1 MDHEN and CDR2 SYDVKM. The CDR3 has 14 amino acids. V was clipped by 7 bases and J by 0 bases, with 13 bases between them. CDR3 DNA sequence: TGTGCCAGCAAATTGGGACATAGCTCCTACGAGCAGTACTTC. Translating gives CASKLGHSSYEQYF.

The chain couples TRBV7-3 to TRBJ2-7; D uncertain. Germline loops: CDR1 SGHTA, CDR2 FQGTGA. This CDR3 is built from 15 residues. V lost 7 bases and J 0 bases, leaving 16 bases between the germline ends. This CDR3 reads CASIFFRADSYEQYF. In nucleotides, the CDR3 is TGTGCCAGCATCTTTTTCCGGGCCGACTCCTACGAGCAGTACTTC.

The V and J genes are TRBV6-1 and TRBJ1-5; tentatively, D is TRBD1 (6 bases). Germline V gene lookup returns CDR1 MNHNS and CDR2 SASEGT. V was cut by 8 bases and J by 9 bases, with 23 bases left in between. The CDR3 is 15 amino acids. The CDR3: CASSPPDRTIRPQHF. CDR3 coding DNA: TGTGCCAGCTCCCCCCCCGACAGGACCATCAGGCCCCAGCATTTT.

The chain employs TRBV7-9 and TRBJ2-7; 7 positions match TRBD1. CDR3 size: 13 residues. V was clipped by 8 bases and J by 10 bases; unmatched bases: 14. Per germline, CDR1 SEHNR and CDR2 FQNEAQ (reference sequence). The CDR3 DNA follows: TGTGCCAGCGCACGGACTGAGACAGGGTCCCAGTACTTC. Translating gives CASARTETGSQYF.

V usage is TRBV10-3 and J usage is TRBJ2-2; 10 bases fit TRBD2. J gave up 7 bases and V 2 bases, and 7 bases lay outside the gene matches. Germline loops: CDR1 ENHRY, CDR2 SYGVKD. The CDR3 loop spans 16 amino acids. The CDR3 bases are TGTGCCATCAGTGAGAGTCTAGCGGGAGCTGGCGGGGAGCTGTTTTTT. This encodes CAISESLAGAGGELFF.

The rearrangement uses TRBV5-1 and TRBJ2-5; 8 nucleotides line up with TRBD1. Trimming removed 0 bases from V and 5 bases from J; junction bases left unmatched: 18. Germline CDR1 is SGHRS and CDR2 is YFSETQ. The CDR3 runs to 19 residues. CDR3 loop: CASSLVWVRNDRGPETQYF. CDR3 in DNA: TGCGCCAGCAGCTTGGTTTGGGTCAGGAACGACAGGGGTCCGGAGACCCAGTACTTC.

CDR3 sequence: CASRQERGGQPQHF. CDR3 bases: TGTGCCAGCAGGCAGGAGAGGGGGGGACAGCCCCAGCATTTT. The chain joins TRBV19 to TRBJ1-5, with D possibly TRBD1 on 6 matching bases. The CDR3 extends over 14 amino acids. The V and J ends lost 9 bases and 7 bases respectively, with 19 bases between them. Germline values: CDR1 LNHDA, CDR2 SQIVND (reference sequence).

The V gene is TRBV5-8, the J gene TRBJ1-2; perhaps TRBD1 as D (6 bases). The V end was cut by 5 bases, the J end by 4 bases, with 18 bases between. This CDR3 comprises 15 residues. In germline, CDR1 is SGHTS, CDR2 YDEGEE. CDR3 sequence: CASRPGQLFAYGYTF. The CDR3 nucleotides read TGTGCCAGCAGGCCAGGACAGTTGTTCGCCTATGGCTACACCTTC.

The chain combines TRBV11-3 with TRBJ2-7, with 10 bases identical to TRBD1. Unmatched junction bases numbered 6, after V lost 5 bases and J lost 5 bases. Per germline, CDR1 SGHNT and CDR2 YENEEA. The CDR3 length is 14 residues. CDR3 region: CASSPRDRGNEQYF. DNA for the CDR3: TGTGCCAGCAGCCCCAGGGACAGGGGTAACGAGCAGTACTTC.

This chain links TRBV12-5 with TRBJ1-1, with D unclear. Germline loops: CDR1 LGHNT, CDR2 FRNRAP. This CDR3 is 13 amino acids long. V lost 0 bases to trimming and J lost 1 base, with 3 bases between them. The CDR3 bases are TGTGCTAGTGGTTTGGTACAGAACACTGAAGCTTTCTTT. Translating it yields CASGLVQNTEAFF.

This clone was observed a handful of times. The chain couples TRBV11-3 to TRBJ2-5, with D unresolved. Germline CDR1 SGHNT, CDR2 YENEEA. Deletions cut 5 bases from V and 5 bases from J, with 9 bases between. There are 12 residues in the CDR3. The DNA for the CDR3 is TGTGCCAGCAGCCATTCAAGGGAGACCCAGTACTTC. Its translation is CASSHSRETQYF.

This clone is a singleton in its sample. The chain uses TRBV7-2 and TRBJ2-3, with TRBD2 identical over 10 bases. With V trimmed by 1 base and J by 2 bases, 6 bases remained unmatched. CDR3 length: 17 residues. Per the germline V gene, CDR1 is SGHTA and CDR2 is FQGNSA. The CDR3 loop is CASSLVRSGGTTDTQYF. CDR3 in DNA: TGTGCCAGCAGCTTAGTTCGTAGCGGGGGGACCACAGATACGCAGTATTTT.

This clone was counted a few times. The chain uses TRBV7-2 and TRBJ2-7, with D tentatively TRBD2 (5 bases). The V and J ends lost 5 bases and 5 bases respectively, with 10 bases between them. In germline, CDR1 is SGHTA, CDR2 FQGNSA. This CDR3 has 12 amino acids. CDR3 coding DNA: TGTGCCAGCAGCCCCACCGGGGACGAGCAGTACTTC. It yields the protein CASSPTGDEQYF.

CDR3 coding DNA: TGTGCTAGTGGTTTTCGGAGGGGGGGACAGGGGGTTCAAGAGACCCAGTACTTC. Its protein is CASGFRRGGQGVQETQYF. The chain couples TRBV12-5 to TRBJ2-5; 11 bases map to TRBD1. Germline trimming cut 3 bases from V and 2 bases from J; bases unmatched to any gene: 11. This CDR3 contains 18 residues. Germline values: CDR1 LGHNT, CDR2 FRNRAP.

V is TRBV18 and J is TRBJ2-7; TRBD1 aligns across 8 bases. CDR3 length equals 16 residues. Germline CDR1 and CDR2: KGHSH and LQKENI. The trim removed 4 bases at V and 2 bases at J, leaving 10 bases unmatched. CDR3 region: CASSLYGQGGTYEQYF. The CDR3 DNA reads as TGTGCCAGCTCACTGTATGGACAGGGTGGCACCTACGAGCAGTACTTC.

This chain joins TRBV13 and TRBJ2-3; 7 bases are a match to TRBD2. CDR3 size: 13 residues. Germline CDR1 and CDR2: PRHDT and FYEKMQ (reference sequence). Trimming at V came to 4 bases and at J to 3 bases, leaving 1 base not matched to a gene. The CDR3 DNA is TGTGCCAGCAGCTGGACTAGAACAGATACGCAGTATTTT. Translation: CASSWTRTDTQYF. Combining the CDR3 with reference TRBV13 and TRBJ2-3 gives the whole variable domain AAGVIQSPRHLIKEKRETATLKCYPIPRHDTVYWYQQGPGQDPQFLISFYEKMQSDKGSIPDRFSAQQFSDYHSELNMSSLELGDSALYFCASSWTRTDTQYFGPGTRLTVL.

In its sample, this clone was seen a few times. The rearrangement links TRBV27 to TRBJ1-5, with 9 bases that match TRBD1. The germline V gene has CDR1 MNHEY and CDR2 SMNVEV (reference sequence). Unmatched junction bases numbered 6, after V lost 1 base and J lost 5 bases. This CDR3 is 16 amino acids long. CDR3 coding DNA: TGTGCCAGCAGTTTATTCGCGACAGGGGGGTATCAGCCCCAGCATTTT. It translates to CASSLFATGGYQPQHF.

In its sample, this clone was seen once. The rearrangement uses TRBV6-6 and TRBJ2-1; D not resolved. Per germline, CDR1 MNHNY and CDR2 SVGAGI (reference sequence). Trimming removed 4 bases at V and 5 bases at J, with 9 bases between. This CDR3 spans 13 amino acids. CDR3 sequence (DNA): TGTGCCAGCAGTTTAGGCGCTAACAATGAGCAGTTCTTC. Translated: CASSLGANNEQFF.

The V call is TRBV7-3, the J call TRBJ2-3; possible D gene TRBD1, 6 bases. The CDR3 is 13 residues long. Per germline, CDR1 SGHTA and CDR2 FQGTGA. Trimming took off 4 bases at V and 2 bases at J, with 7 bases between the two ends. The CDR3 DNA reads TGTGCCAGCAGCTGGGACAACACAGATACGCAGTATTTT. Translated, it gives CASSWDNTDTQYF.

This chain uses TRBV6-6 with TRBJ2-5, with 12 bases identical to TRBD2. V dropped 4 bases and J dropped 1; count of bases not matched to a gene: 1. CDR3 length: 15 residues. Germline values: CDR1 MNHNY, CDR2 SVGAGI (reference sequence). The CDR3 loop is CASSSTSGGQETQYF. The CDR3 nucleotides are TGTGCCAGCAGTTCGACTAGCGGGGGCCAAGAGACCCAGTACTTC.

The chain employs TRBV18 and TRBJ2-1, with 9 bases matching TRBD2. The germline gives CDR1 KGHSH, CDR2 LQKENI. The J segment lost 5 bases and the V segment lost 0 bases, leaving 5 bases of the junction unmatched. This CDR3 has 16 amino acids. CDR3: CASSPPLAGQDNEQFF. The CDR3 DNA reads TGTGCCAGCTCACCACCTCTAGCGGGACAAGACAATGAGCAGTTCTTC. Complete variable domain (other parts from reference TRBV18 and TRBJ2-1): NAGVMQNPRHLVRRRGQEARLRCSPMKGHSHVYWYRQLPEEGLKFMVYLQKENIIDESGMPKERFSAEFPKEGPSILRIQQVVRGDSAAYFCASSPPLAGQDNEQFFGPGTRLTVL.

The chain has TRBV5-6 and TRBJ1-1; possibly TRBD1 for D (6 bases). The V end was cut by 4 bases, the J end by 6 bases, with 19 bases between. There are 15 residues in the CDR3. The V gene's germline CDR1 is SGHDT and CDR2 YYEEEE. CDR3 sequence reads: CASSPATGLKAEAFF. DNA for the CDR3: TGTGCCAGCAGCCCCGCTACAGGGCTTAAGGCTGAAGCTTTCTTT.